The TCR beta chain under discussion was sequenced for a study of control samples from healthy donors and cancer patients (dated by TCRdb to 2020 to 2022). Sequences MNHNY (CDR1) and SVGAGI (CDR2) are obtained from the germline V gene (reference sequence). Germline trimming: 6 bases from V, 4 bases from J; junction bases outside gene matches: 5. The CDR3 has 15 amino acids, counting the end cysteine and phenylalanine. Left in the record is the CDR3 DNA by itself, 45 bases read in frame from the first base. Turning to this clone: It lacks a known antigen. No much larger clonotype is one base removed from it; base qualities were not supplied.

The receptor library was made with the immunoSEQ multiplex PCR assay. Held by TCRdb, this immuneACCESS table contains in-frame sequences only and omits some clones. Under half of the omission traces to an unresolved V gene where checked; the cause of the rest is unknown. For this sample the table gives fewer than 95,000 clones, of which roughly 91% were detected only once. Around 14% of the sample goes to the ten largest clones. The receptor was isolated from a man younger than 40 in good health. The specimen sequenced was blood. The sequence is built from TRBV6-6 and TRBJ2-2; 10 middle bases align to TRBD1. The CDR3 amino acid sequence is: CASSSGTGVTGELFF. The DNA sequence is as follows: TGTGCCAGCAGCTCCGGGACAGGGGTCACCGGGGAGCTGTTTTTT.